The rows below give T cell receptor beta chains drawn from one sample of a study of radiotherapy plus CTLA-4 blockade in lung cancer. Sequencing was performed with immunoSEQ multiplex PCR; in TCRdb, only in-frame clones are kept and a portion is missing. The repertoire holds some 98,000 clones, with 80% to 85% as singletons. The sample was peripheral blood, taken from a patient treated with radiotherapy plus ipilimumab. These receptors were obtained from a human donor with non-small cell lung cancer who had a partial response to radiotherapy plus ipilimumab. The CDR3 runs from the conserved cysteine through the conserved F or W. D genes are given only for firm matches. Clone sizes are given selectively: once, few, many, or a class where the clone is expanded.

TGTGCCAGCAGTTTATCCCAGAATCAGCCCCAGCATTTT	CASSLSQNQPQHF	NA	TRBV27	TRBJ1-5	NA
TGTGCCAGCAGTGATAGGAGCGGGAGGGCCCAAGAGACCCAGTACTTC	CASSDRSGRAQETQYF	few	TRBV2	TRBJ2-5	TRBD2
TGTGCCAGCGGGGAGAGTAATCAGCCCCAGCATTTT	CASGESNQPQHF	NA	TRBV2	TRBJ1-5	NA
TGTGCCAGCAGCCCTCTTACAGGGGCGGGAAACACCATATATTTT	CASSPLTGAGNTIYF	NA	TRBV7-8	TRBJ1-3	TRBD1
TGTGCCACCAGCAGGTTCTCCCTGGACAAAAAAGAGACCCAGTACTTC	CATSRFSLDKKETQYF	NA	TRBV15	TRBJ2-5	NA
TGTGCCAGCAGCGCTCCTAGCGGGAGGGCCCATGAGCAGTTCTTC	CASSAPSGRAHEQFF	NA	TRBV9	TRBJ2-1	TRBD2
TGTGCCAGCAGCTTAGTAGGGGGCGGCACTGAAGCTTTCTTT	CASSLVGGGTEAFF	few	TRBV7-8	TRBJ1-1	TRBD1
TGTGCCAGCAGCGGGACAGTACATCAGCCCCAGCATTTT	CASSGTVHQPQHF	NA	TRBV14	TRBJ1-5	TRBD1
TGTGCCAGCAGTTTAAGACTAGCGGGAGGAGAACAAGAGACCCAGTACTTC	CASSLRLAGGEQETQYF	NA	TRBV28	TRBJ2-5	TRBD2
TGTGCCAGCAGGCCGACTAGCGGGAGTGATACGCAGTATTTT	CASRPTSGSDTQYF	NA	TRBV9	TRBJ2-3	TRBD2
TGTGCCAGCAGCTTTTCTGGAGCCTCGAACACCGGGGAGCTGTTTTTT	CASSFSGASNTGELFF	NA	TRBV7-2	TRBJ2-2	NA
TGTGCCAGCAGCTTAGCGGGAGGGCCAGAGACCCAGTACTTC	CASSLAGGPETQYF	NA	TRBV7-3	TRBJ2-5	TRBD2
TGTGCCAGCAGCTTAGGAAGGAGGGATGGGGAGACCCAGTACTTC	CASSLGRRDGETQYF	few	TRBV7-9	TRBJ2-5	NA
TGTGCCAGCGGGAGGGGGGCCCCCGCGAACACCGGGGAGCTGTTTTTT	CASGRGAPANTGELFF	NA	TRBV7-9	TRBJ2-2	NA
TGTGCCAGCAGGCCAAGGGGACTAGCCAAAAACATTCAGTACTTC	CASRPRGLAKNIQYF	NA	TRBV28	TRBJ2-4	NA
TGTGCCAGCTCACCGGGACAGGGGAACACTGAAGCTTTCTTT	CASSPGQGNTEAFF	NA	TRBV18	TRBJ1-1	TRBD1
TGTGCCAGCAGCTTAGGCGGGGCCTCCCGCAATGAGCAGTTCTTC	CASSLGGASRNEQFF	NA	TRBV7-2	TRBJ2-1	NA
TGCGCCAGCAGCTTGGTGTCAGGGCCCCCCTCCTACAATGAGCAGTTCTTC	CASSLVSGPPSYNEQFF	few	TRBV5-1	TRBJ2-1	NA
TGTGCCATCCGAGGAACGGACAGGGGCACTGAAGCTTTCTTT	CAIRGTDRGTEAFF	NA	TRBV10-3	TRBJ1-1	TRBD1
TGTGCCAGTAGTATTCCTCCAGGGGGTGACTATGGCTACACCTTC	CASSIPPGGDYGYTF	few	TRBV19	TRBJ1-2	TRBD1
TGTGCCAGCAGTTCCACCGGAGTTGCCTACGAGCAGTACTTC	CASSSTGVAYEQYF	NA	TRBV6-5	TRBJ2-7	NA
TGTGCCAGCAGTTTGCCAGGGGAGGGGACCCAGTACTTC	CASSLPGEGTQYF	NA	TRBV28	TRBJ2-5	NA
TGTGCCAGCTCACCAGGGCAGGCCATCGAGCAGTACTTC	CASSPGQAIEQYF	NA	TRBV18	TRBJ2-7	NA
TGTGCCAGCAGCGTAGCAGGGACTAGCGGGGAGACCCAGTACTTC	CASSVAGTSGETQYF	NA	TRBV9	TRBJ2-5	TRBD2
TGTGCCAGCAGGTTAGGGCGGGAGGGCGGCGAGCAGTACTTC	CASRLGREGGEQYF	NA	TRBV6-5	TRBJ2-7	TRBD2
TGTGCCAGCAGCCCCGGACAGAAAGGGTATGGCTACACCTTC	CASSPGQKGYGYTF	NA	TRBV5-6	TRBJ1-2	NA
TGTGCTAGTGGTTTGTACGGCGGGAGTGTGACAGATACGCAGTATTTT	CASGLYGGSVTDTQYF	NA	TRBV12-5	TRBJ2-3	TRBD2
TGTGCCAGCAGCCCTATTGGGACTATAGGTAACACCATATATTTT	CASSPIGTIGNTIYF	once	TRBV28	TRBJ1-3	NA
TGTGCCAGCAGCCAAGATGGGCCGCTGCTGGAGACCCAGTACTTC	CASSQDGPLLETQYF	NA	TRBV14	TRBJ2-5	NA
TGTGCCAGCAGCTTAGCGTTTAGCGGCTCCTACGAGCAGTACTTC	CASSLAFSGSYEQYF	NA	TRBV7-2	TRBJ2-7	NA
TGTGCCAGCAGTCGGGACACCTACGAGCAGTACTTC	CASSRDTYEQYF	NA	TRBV7-2	TRBJ2-7	NA
TGTGCCAGCAGTGATCTGACAGGGGTCGGAACTAATGAAAAACTGTTTTTT	CASSDLTGVGTNEKLFF	once	TRBV6-1	TRBJ1-4	TRBD1
TGTGCCTGGAGTGGTGTAGCTAACTATGGCTACACCTTC	CAWSGVANYGYTF	once	TRBV30	TRBJ1-2	NA
TGTGCCAGCAGGCTAGCGGGGAGAGACACTGAAGCTTTCTTT	CASRLAGRDTEAFF	once	TRBV2	TRBJ1-1	NA
TGCGCCAGCACCCGAGAGGGGGCTAAAGGCACCGGGGAGCTGTTTTTT	CASTREGAKGTGELFF	NA	TRBV5-1	TRBJ2-2	TRBD1
TGTGCCAGCAGTCAATCTAGCGGCTACAATGAGCAGTTCTTC	CASSQSSGYNEQFF	once	TRBV2	TRBJ2-1	TRBD2
TGTGCCAGCAGCCCAACAGGGGGCGGAGGCAAGGCTTTCTTT	CASSPTGGGGKAFF	once	TRBV13	TRBJ1-1	TRBD1
TGCGCCAGCAGCTTCTCTCGGGGGGCGACCGGCTACACCTTC	CASSFSRGATGYTF	few	TRBV5-1	TRBJ1-2	NA
TGTGCCAGCAACCCGGGAGTTGGTACGCAGTATTTT	CASNPGVGTQYF	NA	TRBV28	TRBJ2-3	NA
TGTGCCAGCAGTTCTCAAGGGAGACCCAATCAGCCCCAGCATTTT	CASSSQGRPNQPQHF	NA	TRBV28	TRBJ1-5	NA
TGCGCCAGCAGCCCCACTCTAGCGGGAGAGACCCAGTACTTC	CASSPTLAGETQYF	NA	TRBV5-1	TRBJ2-5	TRBD2
TGTGCCAGCAGCTTAGGGAGTCAAGAGACCCAGTACTTC	CASSLGSQETQYF	NA	TRBV11-3	TRBJ2-5	NA
TGCGCCAGCAGCTTGGGGGAGTACGAGCAGTACTTC	CASSLGEYEQYF	once	TRBV5-1	TRBJ2-7	NA
TGTGCCAGCTCACCTTGGCAGGGGGGCGGACACACTGAAGCTTTCTTT	CASSPWQGGGHTEAFF	NA	TRBV18	TRBJ1-1	TRBD1
TGTGCCAGCAGCTTAAACGCGGACTATGGCTACACCTTC	CASSLNADYGYTF	few	TRBV7-9	TRBJ1-2	NA
TGTGCCAGCAGCATACTGCAGGCATTAATCGTGCCCCAGCATTTT	CASSILQALIVPQHF	NA	TRBV5-8	TRBJ1-5	NA
TGTGCCAGCAGACAAACCTCAGCCGAGAGGTACGAGCAGTACTTC	CASRQTSAERYEQYF	NA	TRBV6-1	TRBJ2-7	NA
TGTGCCAGTAGTATACAGGGTCCCCAAGAGACCCAGTACTTC	CASSIQGPQETQYF	NA	TRBV19	TRBJ2-5	NA
TGTGCCAGCAGTTCCTCCTATCGTAGTAATGAGCAGTTCTTC	CASSSSYRSNEQFF	once	TRBV28	TRBJ2-1	NA
TGTGCCGGCGTCCAGAGGGGACAGGAGGCGGGAAATGAGCAGTTCTTC	CAGVQRGQEAGNEQFF	NA	TRBV19	TRBJ2-1	TRBD1
TGTGCCAGCAGCTTATCGGGGGGTCAAGAGACCCAGTACTTC	CASSLSGGQETQYF	NA	TRBV7-2	TRBJ2-5	TRBD2
TGCGCCAGCAGCTTCAGCGGGAGTGCAGATACGCAGTATTTT	CASSFSGSADTQYF	NA	TRBV5-1	TRBJ2-3	TRBD2
TGTGCCAGCAGTTTCAGGGGACAAAGAAATTCACCCCTCCACTTT	CASSFRGQRNSPLHF	NA	TRBV27	TRBJ1-6	NA
TGCAGCGTTTTTGGGCAACAAGAGACCCAGTACTTC	CSVFGQQETQYF	NA	TRBV29-1	TRBJ2-5	NA
TGTGCCAGCAGTGTAGAGGAGAGCACTGAAGCTTTCTTT	CASSVEESTEAFF	NA	TRBV2	TRBJ1-1	NA
TGTGCCAGCGGCAGGGGTGCCTCCTATGGCTACACCTTC	CASGRGASYGYTF	NA	TRBV7-3	TRBJ1-2	NA
TGTGCCAGCAGCTTAAGGGACAGGGGCTACGAGCAGTACTTC	CASSLRDRGYEQYF	NA	TRBV13	TRBJ2-7	TRBD1